The present T cell receptor beta chain was sequenced within a study of blood T cell repertoires in COVID-19. Study as a whole: Collection of acute and convalescent COVID-19 samples took place in the United States, Italy and Spain. Sources were T cells, B-cell-depleted T cells, or PBMCs; the material itself was cDNA or gDNA.

CDR1 and CDR2 from the germline V gene are SGHAT and FQNNGV. V dropped 4 bases and J dropped 0; count of bases not matched to a gene: 9. The CDR3 is 16 amino acids. In the authors' methods: Scientists estimated how many nucleated cells there were by amplifying reference gene primers. TCRdb's table, derived via immunoSEQ multiplex PCR, lists solely in-frame clones and lacks some. D and trimming were read from the DNA, whereas the V and J calls and clone size are those reported in that table. The sample comprises 250,000 to 300,000 clones, approximately 90% of which are singletons, and about 3.6% rests with the top ten.

Material for sequencing was peripheral blood. The TCR was taken from a man aged 18 to 30 with active or convalescent COVID-19. This chain joins TRBV11-2 and TRBJ2-7; TRBD1 matches at 7 bases. Written as DNA, the CDR3 is TGTGCCAGCAGCTCAGTACAGGGGATGGGCTCCTACGAGCAGTACTTC. This encodes CASSSVQGMGSYEQYF.